Below are 6 T cell receptor beta chains sequenced from a single sample in a study of T cell responses to AZD1222 COVID-19 vaccine (dated by TCRdb to the early 2020s). The label giving this sample's time point can be read as: about 28 days (+/-7) after the second vaccine dose. Library method: the immunoSEQ multiplex PCR assay. What TCRdb holds here is the immuneACCESS table cut down to in-frame rearrangements. Part of the clones is not present; checked against another copy, under half of the missing clones reflect an unresolved V gene, and the others are unexplained. In all, the sample holds fewer than 120,000 clones, and more than 90% of those were seen once. The ten largest clones capture 2.5% of the sample. The sample consisted of peripheral blood, taken 28 days after the second AZD1222 dose. The receptors originated from an adult who received the AZD1222 COVID-19 vaccine.

The genes are TRBV5-1 and TRBJ1-6; 7 bases align to TRBD1. After removal of 0 bases from V and 2 bases from J, the junction contained 5 bases not matched to a gene. Germline CDR1 SGHRS, CDR2 YFSETQ. This CDR3 is 17 amino acids long. CDR3 sequence: CASSLDRGSAYNSPLHF. CDR3 in DNA: TGCGCCAGCAGCTTGGACAGGGGAAGCGCCTATAATTCACCCCTCCACTTT.

V and J are TRBV19 and TRBJ1-6; unclear D gene. The CDR3 is made up of 14 amino acids. The V gene's germline CDR1 is LNHDA and CDR2 SQIVND (reference sequence). Deletions cut 5 bases from V and 10 bases from J, with 15 bases between. The CDR3 bases are TGTGCCAGTAGTGTTACTGCTCTAGGATCACCCCTCCACTTT. It is translated as CASSVTALGSPLHF.

V gene TRBV2 combines with J gene TRBJ1-6; D ambiguous. Germline CDR1 SNHLY, CDR2 FYNNEI. V lost 4 bases, J lost 9 bases, and 13 bases lay in between. The CDR3 runs to 14 residues. DNA of the CDR3: TGTGCCAGCAGTGCGGTCGCTCTAGCTTCACCCCTCCACTTT. Amino acids: CASSAVALASPLHF. Supplemented by reference TRBV2 and TRBJ1-6, the full variable domain reads EPEVTQTPSHQVTQMGQEVILRCVPISNHLYFYWYRQILGQKVEFLVSFYNNEISEKSEIFDDQFSVERPDGSNFTLKIRSTKLEDSAMYFCASSAVALASPLHFGNGTRLTVT.

The CDR3 sequence is CASSLSGAHPPLHF. In nucleotides, the CDR3 is TGTGCCAGCAGTTTGTCAGGGGCCCACCCACCCCTCCACTTT. The gene calls are TRBV28 and TRBJ1-6, with a tentative D call TRBD1 (6 bases). Trimming pared 3 bases from V and 11 bases from J, leaving 14 bases between. Germline V gene data show CDR1 as MDHEN and CDR2 as SYDVKM. This CDR3 spans 14 amino acids. Supplemented by reference TRBV28 and TRBJ1-6, the full variable domain reads DVKVTQSSRYLVKRTGEKVFLECVQDMDHENMFWYRQDPGLGLRLIYFSYDVKMKEKGDIPEGYSVSREKKERFSLILESASTNQTSMYLCASSLSGAHPPLHFGNGTRLTVT.

V gene TRBV6-1 combines with J gene TRBJ1-2; D is perhaps TRBD1 (5 bases). Germline values: CDR1 MNHNS, CDR2 SASEGT. The CDR3 loop spans 13 amino acids. The ends were cut back, 1 base at V and 4 bases at J, with 7 bases in the middle. The CDR3 nucleotides are TGTGCCAGCAGTGAAGGGGGGGGCTATGGCTACACCTTC. It yields the protein CASSEGGGYGYTF.

The chain links TRBV10-3 to TRBJ2-5, with D tentatively TRBD1 or TRBD2 (5 bases each). Germline V CDR1 and CDR2: ENHRY, SYGVKD. Trimming left V 3 bases short and J 5 bases short, with 10 bases between. The CDR3 is 13 amino acids. The CDR3 protein is CAISDGGAETQYF. CDR3 nucleotide sequence: TGTGCCATCAGTGATGGGGGTGCGGAGACCCAGTACTTC.